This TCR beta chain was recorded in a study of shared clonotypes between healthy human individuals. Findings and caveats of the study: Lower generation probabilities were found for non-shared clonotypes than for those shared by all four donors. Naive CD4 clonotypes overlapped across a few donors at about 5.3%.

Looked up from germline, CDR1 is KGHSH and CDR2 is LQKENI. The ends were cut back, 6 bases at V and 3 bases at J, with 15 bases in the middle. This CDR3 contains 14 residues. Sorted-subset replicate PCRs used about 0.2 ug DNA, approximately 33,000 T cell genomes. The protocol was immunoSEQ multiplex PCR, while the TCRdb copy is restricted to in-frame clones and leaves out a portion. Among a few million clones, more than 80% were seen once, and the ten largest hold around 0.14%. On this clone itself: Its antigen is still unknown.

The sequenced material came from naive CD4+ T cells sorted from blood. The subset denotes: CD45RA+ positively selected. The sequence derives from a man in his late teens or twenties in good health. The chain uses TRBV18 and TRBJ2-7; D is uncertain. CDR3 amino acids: CASSTGSSLYEQYF. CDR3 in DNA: TGTGCCAGCTCTACCGGGTCTTCCCTCTACGAGCAGTACTTC.